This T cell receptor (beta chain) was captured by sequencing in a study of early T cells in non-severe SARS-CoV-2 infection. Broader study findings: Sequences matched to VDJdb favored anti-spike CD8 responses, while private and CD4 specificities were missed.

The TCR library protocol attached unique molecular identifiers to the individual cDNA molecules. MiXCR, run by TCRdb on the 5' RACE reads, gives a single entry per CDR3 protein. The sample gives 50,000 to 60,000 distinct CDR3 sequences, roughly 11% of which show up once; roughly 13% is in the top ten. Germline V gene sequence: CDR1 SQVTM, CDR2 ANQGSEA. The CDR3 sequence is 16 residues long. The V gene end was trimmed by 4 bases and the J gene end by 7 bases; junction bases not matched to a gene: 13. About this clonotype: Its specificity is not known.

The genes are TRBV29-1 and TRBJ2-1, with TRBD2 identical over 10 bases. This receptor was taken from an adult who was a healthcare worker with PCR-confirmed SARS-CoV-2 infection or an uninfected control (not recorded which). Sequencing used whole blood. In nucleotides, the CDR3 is TGCAGCGTTGGGTCTAGCGGGAGTTTGGCCTTGAATGAGCAGTTCTTC. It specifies CSVGSSGSLALNEQFF.